This T cell receptor (beta chain) came from a study of shared clonotypes between healthy human individuals. Findings and caveats of the study: It was expected that sequencing depth would affect clonotype sharing among donors. Generation probabilities were higher for clonotypes shared across all four sorted-subset donors than for unshared ones.

The CDR3 is 14 amino acids. In germline, CDR1 is MGHDK, CDR2 SYGVNS. Trimming removed 8 bases from V and 7 bases from J; junction bases left unmatched: 4. Note on this clone: Its antigen is unidentified.

Naive CD8 cells were CD45RO-negative, positively selected for CCR7, excluding terminally differentiated effector memory CD45RA+ cells. Each cell subset's genomic DNA was divided evenly among several immunoSEQ plates. On sorted subsets, replicate PCRs used approximately 190 ng DNA, or about 30,000 T cell genomes. Sequenced by immunoSEQ multiplex PCR; TCRdb stores in-frame clones only, minus some. Of around 2.1 million clones detected, about 93% appear once; the ten largest clones hold about 1.5%. The chain carries TRBV25-1 and TRBJ2-1, with TRBD2 matching 14 bases. Sequenced material: naive CD8+ T cells from PBMCs. This clonotype was obtained from a man aged 18 to 29 in good health. Some clones in this sample may be carry-over from other donors' samples. This CDR3 is CASPTSGRGNEQFF. In nucleotides, the CDR3 is TGTGCCAGCCCGACTAGCGGGAGGGGGAATGAGCAGTTCTTC.